This entry is about one TCR beta chain. Antigen unknown. This specimen comes from a study of cytomegalovirus exposure and HLA in healthy donors. CDR3 size: 14 residues. From germline, CDR1 is LNHNV and CDR2 YYDKDF (reference sequence). Trimming left V 9 bases short and J 4 bases short, with 15 bases between. The PCR ran on 60 Vbeta and 13 Jbeta primers. Clones were sequenced by immunoSEQ multiplex PCR, and TCRdb holds only the in-frame ones, with some missing. This sample has approximately 200,000 clones; roughly four fifths occur once, and the top ten carry approximately 2%. Study findings and constraints: Productive status was seen about 90% or about 30% of the time for most TCR beta V segments in an earlier analysis. Highly shared variants forming one cluster were likely a sequencing artifact. In a later analysis, specific HLA alleles were associated with 15,000 or so TCR beta sequences at a 0.05 false discovery rate.

At collection, donors were nominally healthy, but unrecorded immune exposures were probable. This TCR derives from a man aged 25-45 years in good health and CMV-seronegative. Sequencing was carried out using PBMCs. This rearrangement joins TRBV15 to TRBJ2-2; possible D gene TRBD2, 5 bases. The CDR3 sequence: CATKEGPGTGELFF. CDR3 bases: TGTGCCACGAAAGAGGGTCCGGGCACCGGGGAGCTGTTTTTT.